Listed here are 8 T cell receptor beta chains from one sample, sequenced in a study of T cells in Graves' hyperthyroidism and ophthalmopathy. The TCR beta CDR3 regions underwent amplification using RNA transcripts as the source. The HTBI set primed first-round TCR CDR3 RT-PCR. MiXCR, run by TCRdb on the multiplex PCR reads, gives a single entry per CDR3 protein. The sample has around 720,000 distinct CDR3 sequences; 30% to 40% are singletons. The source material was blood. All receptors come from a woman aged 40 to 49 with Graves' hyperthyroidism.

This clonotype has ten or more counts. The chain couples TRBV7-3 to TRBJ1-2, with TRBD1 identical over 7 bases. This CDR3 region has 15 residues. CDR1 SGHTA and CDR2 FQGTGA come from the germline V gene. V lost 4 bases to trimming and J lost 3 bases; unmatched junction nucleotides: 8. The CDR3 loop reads CASSSHVGTDYGYTF. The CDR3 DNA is TGTGCCAGCAGCTCGCACGTGGGGACAGACTATGGCTACACCTTC. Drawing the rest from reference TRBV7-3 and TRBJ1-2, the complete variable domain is GAGVSQTPSNKVTEKGKYVELRCDPISGHTALYWYRQSLGQGPEFLIYFQGTGAADDSGLPNDRFFAVRPEGSVSTLKIQRTERGDSAVYLCASSSHVGTDYGYTFGSGTRLTVV.

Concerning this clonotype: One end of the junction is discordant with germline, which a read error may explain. CDR3 in amino acids: CASSQGGWRNYGYTF. CDR3 bases: TGCGCCAGCAGCCAAGGGGGATGGAGAAACTATGGCTACACCTTC. The chain combines TRBV2 with TRBJ1-2, with D maybe TRBD1 (6 bases). The germline gives CDR1 SNHLY, CDR2 FYNNEI. The CDR3 loop spans 15 amino acids.

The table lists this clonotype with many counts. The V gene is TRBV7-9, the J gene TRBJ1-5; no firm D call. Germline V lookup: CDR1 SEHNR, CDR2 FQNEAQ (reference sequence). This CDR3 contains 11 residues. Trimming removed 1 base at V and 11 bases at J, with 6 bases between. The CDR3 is CASSLDGAQHF. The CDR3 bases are TGTGCCAGCAGCTTAGATGGTGCCCAGCATTTT.

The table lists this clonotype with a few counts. CDR3 sequence reads: CASSLSAELYEQYF. Here the CDR3 DNA reads TGTGCCAGCAGCCTCTCAGCGGAACTATACGAGCAGTACTTC. The chain couples TRBV5-6 to TRBJ2-7; D possibly corresponds to TRBD2 (5 bases). V was shortened by 4 bases and J by 4 bases, with 15 bases between the two germline ends. Germline V gene sequence: CDR1 SGHDT, CDR2 YYEEEE. The CDR3 runs to 14 residues.

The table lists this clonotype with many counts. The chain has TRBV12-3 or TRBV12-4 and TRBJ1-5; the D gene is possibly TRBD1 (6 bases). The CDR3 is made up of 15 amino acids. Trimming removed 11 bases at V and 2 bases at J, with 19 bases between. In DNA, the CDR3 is TGTGCCTCTACCCCAAGGGGGGTTCGCAATCAGCCCCAGCATTTT. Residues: CASTPRGVRNQPQHF.

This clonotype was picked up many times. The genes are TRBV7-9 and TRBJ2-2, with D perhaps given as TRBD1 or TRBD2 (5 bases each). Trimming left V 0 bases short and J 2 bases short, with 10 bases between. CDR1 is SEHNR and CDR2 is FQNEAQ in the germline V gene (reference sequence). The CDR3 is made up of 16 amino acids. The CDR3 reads CASSLAWGSNTGELFF. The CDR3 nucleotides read TGTGCCAGCAGCTTAGCCTGGGGGAGCAACACCGGGGAGCTGTTTTTT.

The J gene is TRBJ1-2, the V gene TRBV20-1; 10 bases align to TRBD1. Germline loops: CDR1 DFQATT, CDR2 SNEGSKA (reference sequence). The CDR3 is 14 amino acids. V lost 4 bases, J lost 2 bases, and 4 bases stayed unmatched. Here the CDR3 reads CSAMGQGKNYGYTF. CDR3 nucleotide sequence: TGCAGTGCTATGGGACAGGGGAAGAACTATGGCTACACCTTC.

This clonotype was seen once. This CDR3 is CASRTGGLVFF. DNA for the CDR3: TGTGCCAGTAGGACAGGGGGCCTGGTGTTTTTT. The chain links TRBV19 to TRBJ1-4; 10 positions agree with TRBD1. V trimming: 6 bases; J trimming: 15 bases; junction bases outside the gene matches: 4. The CDR3 loop spans 11 amino acids. In germline, CDR1 is LNHDA, CDR2 SQIVND (reference sequence).